This is a list of T cell receptor beta chains from one sample in a study of T cell changes during pregnancy in multiple sclerosis. The protocol was immunoSEQ multiplex PCR, while the TCRdb copy is restricted to in-frame clones and leaves out a portion. The sample consists of 39,000 or so clones, approximately 94% of them appearing once. Sequenced here: CD8+ T cells from peripheral blood mononuclear cells, sampled in the third trimester of pregnancy. The receptors come from a female donor with multiple sclerosis, enrolled in a pregnancy study. CDR3s include the opening cysteine and the closing phenylalanine or tryptophan. A D gene is named only where the DNA matches it firmly. Rows give clone size only sometimes, using once, few, many, or a class for an expanded clone.

d_gene	j_gene	v_gene	abundance	CDR3aa	CDR3nt
-	TRBJ2-3	TRBV28	medium-sized	CASTGQLPDTQYF	TGTGCCAGTACAGGGCAACTTCCAGATACGCAGTATTTT
-	TRBJ2-7	TRBV5-8	once	CASSPRAGVYEQYF	TGTGCCAGCAGCCCCCGGGCAGGGGTGTACGAGCAGTACTTC
-	TRBJ1-1	TRBV7-9	-	CASTRGNTEAFF	TGTGCCAGCACCCGGGGGAACACTGAAGCTTTCTTT
-	TRBJ1-5	TRBV19	-	CASSGGQFYQPQHF	TGTGCCAGTAGTGGTGGACAGTTCTATCAGCCCCAGCATTTT
-	TRBJ2-1	TRBV6-1	-	CASSGLALNEQFF	TGTGCCAGCAGTGGCCTAGCGCTCAATGAGCAGTTCTTC
TRBD2	TRBJ2-1	TRBV19	-	CASTLLAGGRNEQFF	TGTGCCAGCACCCTCCTAGCGGGAGGGCGCAATGAGCAGTTCTTC
TRBD1	TRBJ1-2	TRBV16	-	CASSHTGGAGTGYTF	TGTGCCAGCAGCCATACAGGGGGAGCGGGAACTGGCTACACCTTC
-	TRBJ1-2	TRBV19	-	CASSPQQGNYGYTF	TGTGCCAGTAGCCCCCAACAGGGAAACTATGGCTACACCTTC
TRBD2	TRBJ2-1	TRBV9	-	CASSVTGGRNEQFF	TGTGCCAGCAGCGTAACGGGAGGTAGAAATGAGCAGTTCTTC
TRBD2	TRBJ2-1	TRBV7-9	once	CASTLLGGRAGEQFF	TGTGCCAGCACCTTATTAGGCGGGAGGGCCGGTGAGCAGTTCTTC
TRBD2	TRBJ2-7	TRBV7-2	-	CASNPGTSGSYEQYF	TGTGCCAGCAACCCCGGGACTAGCGGGAGTTACGAGCAGTACTTC
TRBD1	TRBJ2-7	TRBV19	-	CASSIGTGDFYEQYF	TGTGCCAGTAGTATCGGGACAGGGGATTTCTACGAGCAGTACTTC
-	TRBJ2-7	TRBV21-1	-	CASSKFIGGSSYEQYF	TGTGCCAGCAGCAAATTCATAGGGGGCTCCTCCTACGAGCAGTACTTC
-	TRBJ2-3	TRBV6-4	-	CASSDSTSPTDTQYF	TGTGCCAGCAGTGACTCGACTAGTCCCACAGATACGCAGTATTTT
TRBD2	TRBJ2-1	TRBV19	-	CASTQLAGSYNEQFF	TGTGCCAGTACCCAACTAGCGGGCTCCTACAATGAGCAGTTCTTC
-	TRBJ2-3	TRBV2	-	CATRDGGTQYF	TGTGCCACCCGTGACGGGGGTACGCAGTATTTT
-	TRBJ1-1	TRBV27	-	CASSSEGLAVEAFF	TGTGCCAGCAGTTCGGAAGGGTTAGCGGTTGAAGCTTTCTTT
TRBD1	TRBJ1-5	TRBV7-9	-	CASSGIQGPTAAQHF	TGTGCCAGCAGCGGGATACAGGGGCCCACGGCGGCCCAGCATTTT
TRBD2	TRBJ2-1	TRBV28	-	CASSPDVAGPLSAQFF	TGTGCCAGCAGTCCCGACGTAGCGGGACCCCTCAGTGCGCAGTTCTTC
TRBD1	TRBJ1-1	TRBV27	-	CASSLSQGGNTEAFF	TGTGCCAGCAGTTTATCACAGGGGGGGAACACTGAAGCTTTCTTT
TRBD1	TRBJ2-5	TRBV5-1	-	CVGGGQGRQETQYF	TGCGTAGGAGGGGGACAGGGTAGGCAAGAGACCCAGTACTTC
TRBD2	TRBJ2-1	TRBV11-2	once	CASSPPGAGGHNEQFF	TGTGCCAGCAGCCCCCCCGGGGCGGGAGGGCACAATGAGCAGTTCTTC
-	TRBJ1-1	TRBV14	-	CASSQDGGGRTEAFF	TGTGCCAGCAGCCAAGATGGCGGCGGGAGGACTGAAGCTTTCTTT
-	TRBJ2-1	TRBV15	-	CAISSELSSYNEQFF	TGTGCCATCAGCAGCGAGCTTAGCTCCTACAATGAGCAGTTCTTC
-	TRBJ1-1	TRBV7-6	-	CASSLDRGGVAEAFF	TGTGCCAGCAGTTTAGACCGGGGGGGAGTGGCTGAAGCTTTCTTT
-	TRBJ1-1	TRBV7-9	-	CASSLVGQGLRTEAFF	TGTGCCAGCAGCTTAGTGGGGCAGGGACTAAGGACTGAAGCTTTCTTT
TRBD2	TRBJ2-7	TRBV4-1	-	CASSQETGLAGVDYEQYF	TGCGCCAGCAGCCAAGAGACGGGACTAGCGGGAGTCGACTACGAGCAGTACTTC
-	TRBJ2-6	TRBV27	-	CASSSATGLGSGANVLTF	TGTGCCAGCAGTTCCGCGACAGGTCTAGGCTCTGGGGCCAACGTCCTGACTTTC
TRBD1	TRBJ2-7	TRBV7-9	-	CASSLPGGLSYEQYF	TGTGCCAGCAGCTTACCAGGGGGCCTCTCCTACGAGCAGTACTTC
TRBD2	TRBJ2-5	TRBV2	-	CASNGLAGGGNQETQYF	TGTGCCAGCAACGGACTAGCGGGAGGCGGGAACCAAGAGACCCAGTACTTC
-	TRBJ2-7	TRBV5-1	-	CASSFSASGTYEQYF	TGCGCCAGCAGCTTTTCGGCCTCGGGGACCTACGAGCAGTACTTC
-	TRBJ2-1	TRBV27	-	CASSLTWTASDEQFF	TGTGCCAGCAGTCTAACGTGGACAGCCTCGGATGAGCAGTTCTTC
TRBD1	TRBJ2-7	TRBV4-1	-	CASSYGTDYEQYF	TGCGCCAGCAGCTACGGGACAGACTACGAGCAGTACTTC
-	TRBJ1-1	TRBV27	-	CASRYRLNTEAFF	TGTGCCAGCAGGTACAGATTGAACACTGAAGCTTTCTTT
TRBD1	TRBJ2-5	TRBV7-9	-	CASSLGTGGLKETQYF	TGTGCCAGCAGCTTAGGGACAGGGGGCCTGAAAGAGACCCAGTACTTC
-	TRBJ2-3	TRBV11-2	-	CASSLQTDTQYF	TGTGCCAGCAGCTTGCAGACAGATACGCAGTATTTT
-	TRBJ1-2	TRBV7-2	-	CASSETPSAPIHTF	TGTGCCAGCAGCGAGACTCCTTCAGCACCCATCCACACCTTC
TRBD1	TRBJ2-7	TRBV2	-	CASTGTADEQYF	TGTGCCAGCACCGGGACAGCAGACGAGCAGTACTTC
-	TRBJ2-3	TRBV19	-	CASSIQRSPPDTQYF	TGTGCCAGTAGTATCCAGCGGTCCCCCCCAGATACGCAGTATTTT
TRBD2	TRBJ2-3	TRBV7-9	once	CASSPTSGRETDTQYF	TGTGCCAGCAGCCCGACTAGCGGGAGGGAAACAGATACGCAGTATTTT
-	TRBJ1-2	TRBV7-2	-	CASSLRGGGASYGYTF	TGTGCCAGCAGCTTAAGGGGAGGGGGGGCCAGCTATGGCTACACCTTC
TRBD2	TRBJ2-3	TRBV5-1	-	CASIHWGGRARLTQYF	TGCGCCAGCATCCATTGGGGCGGGAGGGCGAGACTGACGCAGTATTTT
-	TRBJ1-2	TRBV29-1	once	CSVEARDSGYTF	TGCAGCGTTGAGGCCCGGGACTCTGGCTACACCTTC
-	TRBJ2-3	TRBV7-9	-	CASSYTWRGPRFADTQYF	TGTGCCAGCAGCTACACGTGGAGGGGTCCCCGTTTTGCAGATACGCAGTATTTT
TRBD2	TRBJ2-1	TRBV15	-	CATARLAGYNEQFF	TGTGCCACCGCCAGACTAGCGGGTTACAATGAGCAGTTCTTC